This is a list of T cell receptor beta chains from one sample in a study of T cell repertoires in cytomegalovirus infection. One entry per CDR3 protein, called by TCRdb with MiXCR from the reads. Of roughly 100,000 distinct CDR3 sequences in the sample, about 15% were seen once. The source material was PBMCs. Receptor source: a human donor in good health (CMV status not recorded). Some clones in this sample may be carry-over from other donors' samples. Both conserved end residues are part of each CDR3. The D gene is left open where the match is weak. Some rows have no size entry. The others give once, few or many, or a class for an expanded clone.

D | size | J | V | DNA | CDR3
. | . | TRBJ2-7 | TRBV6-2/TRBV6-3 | TGTGCCAGCAGAAGTCCCTTCTACGAGCAGTACTTC | CASRSPFYEQYF
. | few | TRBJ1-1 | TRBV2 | TGTGCCAGCACCCGAGCCCCGGGGCGGAACACTGAAGCTTTCTTT | CASTRAPGRNTEAFF
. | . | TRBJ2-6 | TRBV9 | TGTGCCAGCAGCGTAGTGCCAGGCCAGAGCTCTGGGGCCAACGTCCCGACTTTC | CASSVVPGQSSGANVPTF
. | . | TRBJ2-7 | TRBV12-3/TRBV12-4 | TGTGCCAGCAGCGGGGCGGGGTACGAGCAGTACTTC | CASSGAGYEQYF
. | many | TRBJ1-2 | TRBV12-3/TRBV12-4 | TGTGCCAGCAGTTTCACGGCTTCGGGCTATGGCTACACCTTC | CASSFTASGYGYTF
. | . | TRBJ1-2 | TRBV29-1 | TGCAGCGCCCTCGAAGGTGGCTACACCTTC | CSALEGGYTF
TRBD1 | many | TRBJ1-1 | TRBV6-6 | TGTGCCAGCAGTTGGACAGGGATGAACACTGAAGCTTTCTTT | CASSWTGMNTEAFF
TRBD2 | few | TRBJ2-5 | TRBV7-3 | TGTGCCAGCAGCTTAACCGGGACTAGCAGCCGACACCAAGAGACCCAGTACTTC | CASSLTGTSSRHQETQYF
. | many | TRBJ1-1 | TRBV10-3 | TGTGCCATCAGACTGAGTATGAACACTGAAGCTTTCTTT | CAIRLSMNTEAFF
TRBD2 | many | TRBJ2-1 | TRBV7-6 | TGTGCCAGCAGCTTAACGGGGGGAGGCTACAATGAGCAGTTCTTC | CASSLTGGGYNEQFF
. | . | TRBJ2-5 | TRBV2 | TGTGCCAGCAGTGAAAGGCTACAGACCCAGTACTTC | CASSERLQTQYF
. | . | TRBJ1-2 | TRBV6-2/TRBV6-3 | TGTGCCAGCAGTGGACACAGGGCCGGGTATGGCTACACCTTC | CASSGHRAGYGYTF
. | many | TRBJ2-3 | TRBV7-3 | TGTGCCAGCAGCTTAATCAGGGCCGAGAACTCAGATACGCAGTATTTT | CASSLIRAENSDTQYF
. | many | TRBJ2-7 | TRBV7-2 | TGTGCCAGCAGCGCCCAATCTAGCGCCTACGAGCAGTACTTC | CASSAQSSAYEQYF
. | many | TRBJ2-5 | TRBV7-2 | TGTGCCAGCAGCTCCTATACTGGGGGCGTAGAGACCCAGTACTTC | CASSSYTGGVETQYF
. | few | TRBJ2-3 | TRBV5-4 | TGTGCCAGCAGCTCCTCGGTAGGAGATACGCAGTATTTT | CASSSSVGDTQYF
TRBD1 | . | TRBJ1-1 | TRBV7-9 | TGTGCCAGCAGCTTGGGACAGTTTGGGTACACTGAAGCTTTCTTT | CASSLGQFGYTEAFF
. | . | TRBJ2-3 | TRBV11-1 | TGTGCCAGCAGCGGAGCAGGGTGGTATCCAGATACGCAGTATTTT | CASSGAGWYPDTQYF
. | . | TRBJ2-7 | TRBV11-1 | TGTGCCAGCAGCTTCCCAGGGGGGACCTACGAGCAGTACTTC | CASSFPGGTYEQYF
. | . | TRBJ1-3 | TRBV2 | TGTGCCAGCAGCCGAGACACAAACTCTGGAAACACCATATATTTT | CASSRDTNSGNTIYF
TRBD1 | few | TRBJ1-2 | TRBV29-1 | TGCAGCGTTGGCCTGGACAGGGGGCTTGGCTACACCTTC | CSVGLDRGLGYTF
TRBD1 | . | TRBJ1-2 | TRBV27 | TGTGCCAGCAGTTCCCCGGACAGGGGGATTAACTATGGCTACACCTTC | CASSSPDRGINYGYTF
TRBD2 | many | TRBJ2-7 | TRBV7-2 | TGTGCCAGCAGCTTTCAAGCGGGGGGGCGGTCCTACGAGCAGTACTTC | CASSFQAGGRSYEQYF
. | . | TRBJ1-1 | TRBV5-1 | TGCGCCAGCAGCTTAGGTCAGGGTCGGACTGAAACTTTCTTT | CASSLGQGRTETFF
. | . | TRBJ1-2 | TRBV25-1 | TGTGCCAGCAGTGAACCTGGGCCGGAACTTGGCTACACCTTC | CASSEPGPELGYTF
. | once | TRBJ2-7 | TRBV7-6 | TGTGCCAGCAACCTGTCGACGGGAACCTACGAGCAGTACTTC | CASNLSTGTYEQYF
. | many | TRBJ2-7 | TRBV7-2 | TGTGCCAGCAGCTTAAGCGCAGGGGCAAACGAGCAGTACTTC | CASSLSAGANEQYF
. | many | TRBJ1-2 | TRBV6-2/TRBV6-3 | TGTGCCAGCAGCAGCACTCATCGGATCAAGGGAACTAACTATGGCTACACCTTC | CASSSTHRIKGTNYGYTF
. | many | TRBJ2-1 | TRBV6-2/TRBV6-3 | TGTGCCAGCAGGCGCCGGTGGGGGGCCGATGAGCAGTTCTTC | CASRRRWGADEQFF
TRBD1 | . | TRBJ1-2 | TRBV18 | TGTGCCAGCTCACCTGGGACAGGCCAACGGGGGTATGGCTACACCTTC | CASSPGTGQRGYGYTF
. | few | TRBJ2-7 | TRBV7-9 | TGTGCCAGCAGCTACTTCCGGGGGCCCTACGAGCAGTACTTC | CASSYFRGPYEQYF
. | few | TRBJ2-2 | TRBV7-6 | TGTGCCAGCAGGGCTACAGGGATTCCCACCGGGGAGCTGTTTTTT | CASRATGIPTGELFF
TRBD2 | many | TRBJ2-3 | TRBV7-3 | TGTGCCAGCAGCTTAGGCGGGGGGGCCAAAGATACGCAGTATTTT | CASSLGGGAKDTQYF
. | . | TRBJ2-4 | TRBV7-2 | TGTGCCAGCAGCGTGGGCAGGATTGGGAACATTCAGTACTTC | CASSVGRIGNIQYF
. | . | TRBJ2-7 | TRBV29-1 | TGCAGCGTTGAAAAGGGTGACGAGCAGTACTTC | CSVEKGDEQYF